Presented here are 14 T cell receptor beta chains from one specimen sequenced in a study of T-cell reconstitution after alpha-beta-depleted transplantation in children. Unique molecular identifiers were used to barcode this TCRbeta library. A single record per CDR3 protein comes from TCRdb applying MiXCR to the PCR reads. The sample shows 150,000 to 250,000 distinct CDR3 sequences, roughly 6% of them seen only once. This specimen was PBMCs, taken before TCRalphabeta/CD19-depleted stem cell transplant. These receptors originate from a girl in the first two years of life with combined immunodeficiency, due to receive a stem cell transplant.

The table lists this clonotype with many counts. The chain has TRBV11-2 and TRBJ2-7, with D tentatively TRBD2 (5 bases). The V gene's germline CDR1 is SGHAT and CDR2 FQNNGV. The CDR3 is made up of 15 amino acids. The V and J ends lost 3 bases and 2 bases respectively, with 14 bases between them. The CDR3 DNA sequence: TGTGCCAGCAGCTTCTCGGGGTACTCGGCCTACGAGCAGTACTTC. Translating it yields CASSFSGYSAYEQYF.

This clonotype showed up many times. The gene calls are TRBV5-6 and TRBJ2-5; no clear D gene. Germline assignment: CDR1 SGHDT and CDR2 YYEEEE. This CDR3 is 14 amino acids long. Trimming removed 0 bases at V and 3 bases at J, with 9 bases between. The CDR3 DNA reads TGTGCCAGCAGCTTGGTCCTAGTTAAAGAGACCCAGTACTTC. As protein: CASSLVLVKETQYF.

At least ten counts were recorded for this clonotype. In DNA, the CDR3 is TGTGCCAGCAGTTACGGTGGTGGGACTGAAGCTTTCTTT. This codes for CASSYGGGTEAFF. The chain employs TRBV6-5 and TRBJ1-1; D uncertain. Trimming removed 2 bases at V and 5 bases at J, with 9 bases between. The CDR3 is 13 amino acids. Germline values: CDR1 MNHEY, CDR2 SVGAGI.

Many counts were recorded for this clonotype. CDR3 nucleotides: TGTGCCAGCAGTTTAGCGCATGACATCCGGGAAGGCTACACCTTC. Protein sequence: CASSLAHDIREGYTF. The chain links TRBV12-3 or TRBV12-4 to TRBJ1-2, with unresolved D. The CDR3 loop spans 15 amino acids. The ends were cut back, 0 bases at V and 8 bases at J, with 16 bases in the middle.

This clonotype came up many times. The chain employs TRBV20-1 and TRBJ2-2; D might be TRBD2 (5 bases). Trimming took 5 bases from V and 8 from J, leaving 15 bases between them. CDR1 and CDR2 (germline): DFQATT, SNEGSKA (reference sequence). The CDR3 sequence is 13 residues long. This CDR3 reads CSAGGGLSGELFF. CDR3 sequence (DNA): TGCAGTGCTGGCGGCGGACTCTCTGGGGAGCTGTTTTTT.

Ten or more counts support this clonotype. The genes are TRBV20-1 and TRBJ2-2; D call uncertain. CDR3 size: 13 residues. The germline gives CDR1 DFQATT, CDR2 SNEGSKA (reference sequence). V dropped 3 bases and J dropped 7 bases, with 12 bases sitting between them. This CDR3 reads CSASETQLGELFF. In DNA, the CDR3 is TGCAGTGCTAGCGAAACCCAGCTCGGGGAGCTGTTTTTT.

This clonotype was counted at least ten times. The J gene is TRBJ2-3, the V gene TRBV4-2; TRBD2 matches at 9 bases. The CDR3 has 18 amino acids. The V gene's germline CDR1 is LGHNA and CDR2 YNFKEQ. V trimming: 2 bases; J trimming: 2 bases; junction bases outside the gene matches: 11. The CDR3 DNA reads TGTGCCAGCAGCCAAAAAATTGGGCTAGCGGGGATCACAGATACGCAGTATTTT. Protein: CASSQKIGLAGITDTQYF.

This clonotype was recorded many times. The V and J genes are TRBV27 and TRBJ2-4, with 13 nucleotides matching TRBD2. Germline V gives CDR1 MNHEY, CDR2 SMNVEV (reference sequence). The J segment lost 9 bases and the V segment lost 2 bases, leaving 13 bases of the junction unmatched. The CDR3 has 18 residues. The CDR3 here is CASSLSPYRTSGGGIQYF. The CDR3 DNA reads TGTGCCAGCAGTTTAAGCCCATACCGGACTAGCGGGGGCGGCATTCAGTACTTC.

This clonotype was recorded at least ten times. Germline is not matched at one junction end, which may reflect a read error. The chain recombines TRBV2 with TRBJ2-3; 7 bases map to TRBD2. Germline loops: CDR1 SNHLY, CDR2 FYNNEI. The CDR3 is 12 amino acids. The CDR3 is CASNVATSPGDF. The CDR3 coding sequence is TGTGCCAGCAACGTCGCGACTAGCCCAGGTGATTTT.

This clonotype was seen many times. The chain employs TRBV7-2 and TRBJ2-1; D is unclear. Looked up from germline, CDR1 is SGHTA and CDR2 is FQGNSA. This CDR3 is built from 12 residues. V lost 3 bases, J lost 15 bases, and 15 bases lay in between. The DNA for the CDR3 is TGTGCCAGCAGCTTCGGGTCTCGGCAGTCGTTCTTC. As protein: CASSFGSRQSFF.

This clonotype was found many times. J is TRBJ2-7 and V is TRBV7-6; D may match TRBD1 or TRBD2 (5 bases each). The CDR3 contains 14 residues. CDR1 and CDR2 from the germline V gene are SGHVS and FNYEAQ. V lost 6 bases and J lost 4, with 16 bases in between. The chain's CDR3 is CASSLSGAGYEQYF. CDR3 nucleotide sequence: TGTGCCAGCAGTTTGAGTGGGGCGGGTTACGAGCAGTACTTC.

This clonotype was seen many times. The junction does not match germline at one end; this may be a read error. The V call is TRBV7-7, the J call TRBJ2-7, with 7 nucleotides matching TRBD1. CDR1 SSHAT and CDR2 FNYEAQ come from the germline V gene (reference sequence). The CDR3 is 15 amino acids. The CDR3 reads CASSQAVGQSYEQYF. The DNA of the CDR3 is TGTGCTAGCAGCCAAGCAGTGGGACAGTCCTACGAGCAGTACTTC.

This clonotype was seen repeatedly, ten times or more. The V and J genes are TRBV7-3 and TRBJ2-1; 8 nucleotides match TRBD2. The germline gives CDR1 SGHTA, CDR2 FQGTGA. CDR3 length: 17 amino acids. Trimming removed 4 bases from V and 6 bases from J; junction bases left unmatched: 14. Here the CDR3 reads CASSCPSGTSVCNEQFF. DNA for the CDR3: TGTGCCAGCAGCTGCCCCTCCGGGACTAGTGTATGCAATGAGCAGTTCTTC.

This clonotype was picked up many times. The rearrangement joins TRBV27 to TRBJ2-7, with 8 bases identical to TRBD1. V was clipped by 4 bases and J by 2 bases; unmatched bases: 1. The CDR3 runs 13 residues. The germline gives CDR1 MNHEY, CDR2 SMNVEV (reference sequence). The CDR3 nucleotides are TGTGCCAGCAGTTGGACAGGGCCCTACGAGCAGTACTTC. Amino acid sequence: CASSWTGPYEQYF.